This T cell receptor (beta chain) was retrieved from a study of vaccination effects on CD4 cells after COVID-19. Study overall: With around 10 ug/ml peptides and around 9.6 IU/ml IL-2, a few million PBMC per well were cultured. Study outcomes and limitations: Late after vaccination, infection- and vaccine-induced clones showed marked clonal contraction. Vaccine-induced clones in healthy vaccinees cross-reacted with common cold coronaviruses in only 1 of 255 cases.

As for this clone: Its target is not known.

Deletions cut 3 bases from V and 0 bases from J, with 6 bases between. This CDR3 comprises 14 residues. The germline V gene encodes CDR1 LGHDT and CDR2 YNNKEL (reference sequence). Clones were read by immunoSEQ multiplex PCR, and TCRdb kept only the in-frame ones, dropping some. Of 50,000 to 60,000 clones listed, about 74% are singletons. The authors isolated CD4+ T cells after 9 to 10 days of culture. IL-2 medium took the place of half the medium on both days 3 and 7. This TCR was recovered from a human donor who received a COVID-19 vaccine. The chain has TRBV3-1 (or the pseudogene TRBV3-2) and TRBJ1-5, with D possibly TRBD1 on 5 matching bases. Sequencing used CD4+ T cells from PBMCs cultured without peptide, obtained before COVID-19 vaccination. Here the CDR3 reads CASSHQGSNQPQHF. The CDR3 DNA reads TGTGCCAGCAGCCACCAGGGTAGCAATCAGCCCCAGCATTTT.